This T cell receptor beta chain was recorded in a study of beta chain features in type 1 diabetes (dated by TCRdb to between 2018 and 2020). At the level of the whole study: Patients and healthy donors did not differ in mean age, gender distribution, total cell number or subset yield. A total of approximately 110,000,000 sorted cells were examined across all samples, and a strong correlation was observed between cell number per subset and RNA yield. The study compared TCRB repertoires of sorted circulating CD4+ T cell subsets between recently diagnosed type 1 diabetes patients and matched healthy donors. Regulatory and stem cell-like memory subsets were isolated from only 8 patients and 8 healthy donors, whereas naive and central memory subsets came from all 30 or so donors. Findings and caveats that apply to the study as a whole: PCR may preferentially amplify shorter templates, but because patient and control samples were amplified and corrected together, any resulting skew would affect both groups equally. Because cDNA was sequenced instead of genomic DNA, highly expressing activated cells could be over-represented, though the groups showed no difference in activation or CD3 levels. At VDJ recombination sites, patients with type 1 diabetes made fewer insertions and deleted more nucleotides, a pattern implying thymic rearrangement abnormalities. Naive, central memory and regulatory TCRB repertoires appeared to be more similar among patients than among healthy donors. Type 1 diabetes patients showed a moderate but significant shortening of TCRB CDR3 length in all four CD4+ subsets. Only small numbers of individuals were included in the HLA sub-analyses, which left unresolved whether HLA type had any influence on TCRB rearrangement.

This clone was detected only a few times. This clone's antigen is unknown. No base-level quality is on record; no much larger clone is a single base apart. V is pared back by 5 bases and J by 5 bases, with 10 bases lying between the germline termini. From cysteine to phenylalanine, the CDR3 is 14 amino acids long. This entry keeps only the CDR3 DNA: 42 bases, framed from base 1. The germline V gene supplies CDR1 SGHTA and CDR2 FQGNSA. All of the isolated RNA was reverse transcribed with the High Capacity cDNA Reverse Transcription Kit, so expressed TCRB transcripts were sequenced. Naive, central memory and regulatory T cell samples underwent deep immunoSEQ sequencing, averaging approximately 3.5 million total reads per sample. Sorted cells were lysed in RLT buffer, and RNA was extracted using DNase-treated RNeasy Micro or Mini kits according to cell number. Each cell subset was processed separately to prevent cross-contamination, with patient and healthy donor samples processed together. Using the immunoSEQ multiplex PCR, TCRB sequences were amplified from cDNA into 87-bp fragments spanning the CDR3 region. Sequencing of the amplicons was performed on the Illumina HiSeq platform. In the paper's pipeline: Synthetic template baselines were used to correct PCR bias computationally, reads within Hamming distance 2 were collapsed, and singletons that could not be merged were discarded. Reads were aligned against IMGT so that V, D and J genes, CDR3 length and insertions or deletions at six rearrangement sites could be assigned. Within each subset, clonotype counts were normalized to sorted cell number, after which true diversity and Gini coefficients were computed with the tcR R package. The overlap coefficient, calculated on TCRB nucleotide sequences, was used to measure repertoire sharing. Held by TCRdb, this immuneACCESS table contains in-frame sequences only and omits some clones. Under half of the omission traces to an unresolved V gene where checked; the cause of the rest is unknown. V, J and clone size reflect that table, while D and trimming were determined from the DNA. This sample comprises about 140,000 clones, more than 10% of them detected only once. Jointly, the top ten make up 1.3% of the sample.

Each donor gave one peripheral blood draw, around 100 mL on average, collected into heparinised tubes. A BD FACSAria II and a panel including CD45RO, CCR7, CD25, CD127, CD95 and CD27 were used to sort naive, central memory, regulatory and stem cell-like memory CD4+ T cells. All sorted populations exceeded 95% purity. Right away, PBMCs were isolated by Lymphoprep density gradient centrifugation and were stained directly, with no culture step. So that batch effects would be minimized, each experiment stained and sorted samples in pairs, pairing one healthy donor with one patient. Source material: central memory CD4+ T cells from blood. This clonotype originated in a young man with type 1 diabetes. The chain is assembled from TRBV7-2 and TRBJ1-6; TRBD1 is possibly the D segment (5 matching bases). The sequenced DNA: TGTGCCAGCAGCGCCGGGACGGATAATTCACCCCTCCACTTT. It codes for CASSAGTDNSPLHF.